This T cell receptor (beta chain) derives from a study of control samples from healthy donors and cancer patients. The length of the CDR3 is 14 residues. Between the trimmed V and J ends, which lost 0 bases and 4 bases, there was a span of 9 bases. Germline CDR1 is SGHDN and CDR2 is FVKESK. Assay: immunoSEQ multiplex PCR; the TCRdb copy retains only in-frame clones and omits some. The sample lists roughly 200,000 clones, 91% occurring once. The rearrangement uses TRBV14 and TRBJ1-1; TRBD1 is a possible D gene (6 bases). Sequenced sample: blood. The clonotype comes from a man aged 25 to 40 in good health. The CDR3 region has the DNA TGTGCCAGCAGCCAAGATCCAGGGGTCACTGAAGCTTTCTTT. It specifies CASSQDPGVTEAFF.